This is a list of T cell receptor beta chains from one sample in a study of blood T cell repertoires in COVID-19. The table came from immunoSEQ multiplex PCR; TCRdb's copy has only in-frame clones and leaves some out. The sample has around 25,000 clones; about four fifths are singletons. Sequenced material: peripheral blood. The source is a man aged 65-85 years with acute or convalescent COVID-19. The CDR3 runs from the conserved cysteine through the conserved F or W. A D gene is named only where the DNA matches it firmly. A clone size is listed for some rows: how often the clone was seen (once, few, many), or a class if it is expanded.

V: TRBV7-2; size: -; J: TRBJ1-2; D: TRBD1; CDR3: CASSNRQGVFDGYTF; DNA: TGTGCCAGCAGCAACCGACAGGGAGTCTTTGATGGCTACACCTTC
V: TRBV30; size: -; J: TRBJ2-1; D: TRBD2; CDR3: CAWTNLAGGKNEQFF; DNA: TGTGCCTGGACCAATCTAGCGGGAGGGAAGAATGAGCAGTTCTTC
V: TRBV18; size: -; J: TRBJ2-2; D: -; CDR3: CASSPNSLAVTGELFF; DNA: TGTGCCAGCTCACCAAACAGCCTCGCAGTTACCGGGGAGCTGTTTTTT
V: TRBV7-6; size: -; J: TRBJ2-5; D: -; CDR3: CASSLWVRGGETQYF; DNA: TGTGCCAGCAGCTTATGGGTGCGGGGTGGGGAGACCCAGTACTTC
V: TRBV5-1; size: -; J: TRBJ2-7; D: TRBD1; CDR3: CASSFNSGTGGAQQYF; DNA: TGCGCCAGCAGCTTCAACTCCGGGACAGGGGGCGCTCAGCAGTACTTC
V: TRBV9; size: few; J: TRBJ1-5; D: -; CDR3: CASSDGLRSQPQHF; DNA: TGTGCCAGCAGCGATGGGTTGAGGAGCCAGCCCCAGCATTTT
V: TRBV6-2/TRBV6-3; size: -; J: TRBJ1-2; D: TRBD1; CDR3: CASSYGTGAAYYGYTF; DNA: TGTGCCAGCAGTTACGGGACAGGGGCTGCGTACTATGGCTACACCTTC
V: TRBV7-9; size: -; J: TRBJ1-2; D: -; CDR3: CASSRDMDYGYTF; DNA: TGTGCCAGCAGCCGCGACATGGACTATGGCTACACCTTC
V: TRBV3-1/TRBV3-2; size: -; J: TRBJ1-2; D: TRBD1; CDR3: CASSQDRGQGHGYTF; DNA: TGTGCCAGCAGCCAAGATAGGGGACAGGGCCATGGCTACACCTTC
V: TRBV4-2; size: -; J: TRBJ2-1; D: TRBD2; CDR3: CASSSPTSEGANEQFF; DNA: TGTGCCAGCAGCTCACCAACTAGCGAGGGAGCCAATGAGCAGTTCTTC
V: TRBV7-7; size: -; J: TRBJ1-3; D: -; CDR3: CASSGNETGTGNTIYF; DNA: TGTGCTAGCAGCGGGAATGAAACAGGGACCGGAAACACCATATATTTT
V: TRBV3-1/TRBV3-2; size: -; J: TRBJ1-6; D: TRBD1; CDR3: CASSQDRRGPSPLHF; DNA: TGTGCCAGCAGCCAAGATAGGAGGGGGCCTTCACCCCTCCACTTT
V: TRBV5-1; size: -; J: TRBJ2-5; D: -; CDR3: CASSFRLGQETQYF; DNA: TGCGCCAGCAGCTTTAGACTAGGCCAAGAGACCCAGTACTTC
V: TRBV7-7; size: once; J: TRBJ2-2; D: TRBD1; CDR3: CASSLGPGQLNTGELFF; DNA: TGTGCCAGCAGCTTAGGACCGGGACAGCTGAACACCGGGGAGCTGTTTTTT
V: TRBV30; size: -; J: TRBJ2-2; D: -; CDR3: CAWSVHSSGELFF; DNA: TGTGCCTGGAGTGTCCATTCTAGCGGGGAGCTGTTTTTT
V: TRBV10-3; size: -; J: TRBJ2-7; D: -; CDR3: CAISGQIASYEQYF; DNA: TGTGCCATCAGTGGACAGATAGCATCCTACGAGCAGTACTTC
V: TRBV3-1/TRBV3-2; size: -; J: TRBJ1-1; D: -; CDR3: CASTQSGRTEAFF; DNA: TGTGCCAGCACCCAATCGGGTCGGACTGAAGCTTTCTTT
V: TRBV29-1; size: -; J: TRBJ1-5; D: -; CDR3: CSVQTGLGNQPQHF; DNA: TGCAGCGTTCAAACGGGGTTGGGCAATCAGCCCCAGCATTTT
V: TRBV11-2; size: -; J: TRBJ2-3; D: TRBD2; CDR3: CASSLSSGDVDTQYF; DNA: TGTGCCAGCAGCTTATCCAGCGGGGATGTAGATACGCAGTATTTT
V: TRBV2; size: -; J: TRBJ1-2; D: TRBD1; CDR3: CASSGDRVGYTF; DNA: TGTGCCAGCAGTGGGGACAGGGTCGGCTACACCTTC
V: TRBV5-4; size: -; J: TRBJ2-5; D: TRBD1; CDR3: CASSPGQGEKTQYF; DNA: TGTGCCAGCAGCCCCGGACAGGGGGAAAAGACCCAGTACTTC
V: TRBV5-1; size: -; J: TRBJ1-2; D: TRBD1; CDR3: CASSTGGTANYYGYTF; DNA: TGCGCCAGCAGCACTGGGGGGACAGCTAACTACTATGGCTACACCTTC
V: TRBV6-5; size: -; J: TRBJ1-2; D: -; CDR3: CASRSGTYGYTF; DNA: TGTGCCAGCAGGTCCGGGACATATGGCTACACCTTC
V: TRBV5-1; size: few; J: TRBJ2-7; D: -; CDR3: CASTWSSGYEQYF; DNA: TGCGCCAGCACCTGGAGTAGCGGCTACGAGCAGTACTTC
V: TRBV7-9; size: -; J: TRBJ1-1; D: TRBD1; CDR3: CASSLTGRTEAFF; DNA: TGTGCCAGCAGTTTGACAGGGAGAACTGAAGCTTTCTTT
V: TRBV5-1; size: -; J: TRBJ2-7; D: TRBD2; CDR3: CASSLGTSGVDEQYF; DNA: TGCGCCAGCAGCTTGGGGACTAGCGGGGTGGACGAGCAGTACTTC
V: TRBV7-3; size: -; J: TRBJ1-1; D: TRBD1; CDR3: CASSSQGTEAFF; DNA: TGTGCCAGCAGCTCACAGGGGACTGAAGCTTTCTTT